This TCR beta chain is from a study of Ad26.COV2.S vaccination and SARS-CoV-2 variants. Sequenced by immunoSEQ multiplex PCR; TCRdb stores in-frame clones only, minus some. Here the sample spans over 85,000 clones, around 81% being singletons. The germline gives CDR1 MDHEN, CDR2 SYDVKM. The CDR3 length is 12 residues. V lost 3 bases to trimming and J lost 3 bases, with 5 bases between them. This clonotype originated in a human donor who had recovered from COVID-19. Sequencing was performed on peripheral blood, taken after recovery from COVID-19. V and J are TRBV28 and TRBJ1-2, with D unclear. DNA of the CDR3: TGTGCCAGCAGTTTGAGAGACTATGGCTACACCTTC. The encoded protein is CASSLRDYGYTF.